This entry is about one T cell receptor beta chain. Its antigen remains unknown. The V gene lost 3 bases and the J gene lost 0 bases, with 12 bases spanning the gap. The CDR3 extends over 14 amino acids. From germline, CDR1 is GTSNPN and CDR2 SVGIG (reference sequence). The sample comes from a study of Tregs in tolerant kidney transplant recipients. The study, taken as a whole, reports: Antigen-driven expansion was suggested because donor-specific Tregs expanded more than all Tregs in tolerant patients. Validation in larger populations is needed because few patients were studied.

Only in-frame clones appear in the TCRdb table, and some are missing; sequencing was by immunoSEQ multiplex PCR. The repertoire includes some 80,000 clones, roughly 98% of them detected once, and approximately 0.56% sits in the top ten. This sequence was found in a human donor who received a combined kidney and bone marrow transplant. The rearrangement links TRBV30 to TRBJ2-7; the D is unclear. The sample here was CD4+ T cells from blood, taken before the transplant. The CDR3 loop reads CAWRRHPSSYEQYF. CDR3 nucleotides: TGTGCCTGGAGACGACACCCGAGCTCCTACGAGCAGTACTTC.